This TCR beta chain was observed in a study of cytomegalovirus exposure and HLA in healthy donors. It was with 60 Vbeta and 13 Jbeta primers that the PCR ran. Using immunoSEQ multiplex PCR, the repertoire was profiled, and TCRdb retains in-frame clones only, with some absent. The data contain around 100,000 clones, roughly 78% of them singletons. CDR3 length equals 15 residues. The germline V gene encodes CDR1 SGHTA and CDR2 FQGNSA. The J segment lost 9 bases and the V segment lost 2 bases, leaving 8 bases of the junction unmatched. Material: PBMCs. The receptor's source is a male donor in good health and CMV-seropositive. The rearrangement uses TRBV7-2 and TRBJ2-3; 10 positions match TRBD2. CDR3 amino acids: CASSLKREGRGTQYF. As DNA, the CDR3 is TGTGCCAGCAGCTTAAAGCGGGAGGGTAGGGGGACGCAGTATTTT.